These T cell receptor beta chains were read from a single sample in a study of blood T cell repertoires in COVID-19. The method was immunoSEQ multiplex PCR; TCRdb's version includes in-frame clones alone and lacks a portion of them. The repertoire holds fewer than 50,000 clones, with over 75% as singletons. The sample was peripheral blood. The receptors were sampled from a human donor in a cohort sampled during active COVID-19. Each CDR3 is given with its conserved first and last residue. D genes are given only for firm matches. Size values are once, few and many counts, or a class for expanded clones, and some rows have none.

clone size	V gene	D gene	J gene	CDR3 DNA	CDR3 protein
NA	TRBV29-1	NA	TRBJ2-3	TGCAGCGCTCTTCGAACCTACACAGATACGCAGTATTTT	CSALRTYTDTQYF
NA	TRBV28	NA	TRBJ2-7	TGTGCCAGCAGTTTTTACGCGACAGGCGCTCACGAGCAGTACTTC	CASSFYATGAHEQYF
NA	TRBV18	NA	TRBJ1-2	TGTGCCACCCAACCGGGGGGCGGCTATGGCTACACCTTC	CATQPGGGYGYTF
NA	TRBV24-1	NA	TRBJ1-1	TGTGCCACCAGTGATGGCCCCGAAAAGCGAGAAGCTTTCTTT	CATSDGPEKREAFF
once	TRBV28	TRBD1	TRBJ2-5	TGTGCCAGCAGTGGCGAAGGGACAGGGGGCCGAGAGACCCAGTACTTC	CASSGEGTGGRETQYF
NA	TRBV28	TRBD1	TRBJ2-3	TGTGCCAGCAGCCTCCCGACAGGGGGTCCAGATACGCAGTATTTT	CASSLPTGGPDTQYF
NA	TRBV30	TRBD2	TRBJ2-5	TGTGCCTGGAGTGTACTAGAACTAGCGGGAGGAGAGACCCAGTACTTC	CAWSVLELAGGETQYF
NA	TRBV29-1	NA	TRBJ2-7	TGCAGCGTTGAGACAGCCTCCTACGAGCAGTACTTC	CSVETASYEQYF
NA	TRBV6-5	NA	TRBJ2-7	TGTGCCAGCAAAAACTTGGCCGCGGGCTACGAGCAGTACTTC	CASKNLAAGYEQYF
NA	TRBV7-9	NA	TRBJ1-2	TGTGCCAGCAGCCCAAGAGGGAATGGCTACACCTTC	CASSPRGNGYTF
NA	TRBV5-4	NA	TRBJ2-3	TGTGCCAGCAGCGATGGTGGGCTAGGCGGGGCAGATACGCAGTATTTT	CASSDGGLGGADTQYF
NA	TRBV7-3	TRBD1	TRBJ2-1	TGTGCCAGCAGCTTAACGGTGGGACAGGGGGCCGAGAATGAGCAGTTCTTC	CASSLTVGQGAENEQFF
NA	TRBV9	TRBD1	TRBJ2-2	TGTGCCAGCAGCCGGGGGACAGGCGACTACACCGGGGAGCTGTTTTTT	CASSRGTGDYTGELFF
NA	TRBV30	NA	TRBJ2-2	TGTGCCTGGAGAACCTACTACACCGGGGAGCTGTTTTTT	CAWRTYYTGELFF
NA	TRBV5-4	NA	TRBJ2-1	TGTGCCAGCAGCTTGAGCGCGGCGTCCTACAATGAGCAGTTCTTC	CASSLSAASYNEQFF
NA	TRBV4-2	NA	TRBJ2-7	TGTGCCAGCAGCCGGACCGGACAGAGCTCCTACGAGCAGTACTTC	CASSRTGQSSYEQYF
NA	TRBV4-3	NA	TRBJ1-5	TGCGCCAGCAGCCAAGATCTTCACGGCGGGGTAAGCAATCAGCCCCAGCATTTT	CASSQDLHGGVSNQPQHF
NA	TRBV6-2/TRBV6-3	NA	TRBJ2-7	TGTGCCAGCAGTTACCCATCAAGGGGGAAGGAATCCTACGAGCAGTACTTC	CASSYPSRGKESYEQYF
few	TRBV20-1	TRBD2	TRBJ2-1	TGCAGTGCTAGTAAGTCAGGTAGCGGGTCTTCCTACAATGAGCAGTTCTTC	CSASKSGSGSSYNEQFF
NA	TRBV7-2	NA	TRBJ1-2	TGTGCCAGCAGCCCCTCACGGGGTCGAGGCTACACCTTC	CASSPSRGRGYTF
NA	TRBV10-3	NA	TRBJ1-1	TGTGCCATCAGACAGGACCTCCCGAACACTGAAGCTTTCTTT	CAIRQDLPNTEAFF
NA	TRBV5-4	TRBD1	TRBJ2-2	TGTGCCAGCAGCAAGGGACAGGGCGACACCGGGGAGCTGTTTTTT	CASSKGQGDTGELFF
NA	TRBV21-1	NA	TRBJ1-2	TGTGCCAGCAGCAAAGCGGCCTTCTATGGCTACACCTTC	CASSKAAFYGYTF
few	TRBV19	NA	TRBJ2-1	TGTGCCAGTAGTAAATTGGACAGCTACAATGAGCAGTTCTTC	CASSKLDSYNEQFF
few	TRBV4-3	NA	TRBJ1-6	TGCGCCAGCAGCCAAGATAGGGGGAATTCACCCCTCCACTTT	CASSQDRGNSPLHF
NA	TRBV7-3	TRBD1	TRBJ1-2	TGTGCCAGCAGTCCTGGACAGGGTAACTATGGCTACACCTTC	CASSPGQGNYGYTF
NA	TRBV24-1	NA	TRBJ2-1	TGTGCCACCAGTGATTTGCTAGATGAGCAGTTCTTC	CATSDLLDEQFF
NA	TRBV7-9	TRBD1	TRBJ1-4	TGTGCCAGCAGCTTAAGGGGGCTCGATGAAAAACTGTTTTTT	CASSLRGLDEKLFF
NA	TRBV6-2/TRBV6-3	NA	TRBJ2-3	TGTGCCAGCAGTTACCGTTGGGGGGATTGGAGCACAGATACGCAGTATTTT	CASSYRWGDWSTDTQYF
NA	TRBV2	TRBD1	TRBJ1-1	TGTGCCAGCAGTGAAGGACAGGGTATGGAGAACACTGAAGCTTTCTTT	CASSEGQGMENTEAFF
NA	TRBV7-2	TRBD2	TRBJ2-7	TGTGCCAGCAGCCCATCTGGGGGGGATTCGGGATACGAGCAGTACTTC	CASSPSGGDSGYEQYF
NA	TRBV3-1/TRBV3-2	NA	TRBJ1-2	TGTGCCAGCAGCCGTGAGGGCTGGGAAAATAACTATGGCTACACCTTC	CASSREGWENNYGYTF
NA	TRBV18	TRBD1	TRBJ2-7	TGTGCCAGCTCACCAAGGAGACAGGGGGCAGGTTACGAGCAGTACTTC	CASSPRRQGAGYEQYF
NA	TRBV4-3	NA	TRBJ2-3	TGCGCCAGCAGCCAAGTATCGCCAGGACAGTCGTACTCAGATACGCAGTATTTT	CASSQVSPGQSYSDTQYF
NA	TRBV11-2	TRBD1	TRBJ1-1	TGTGCCAGCAGCAATACAGGGGACACTGAAGCTTTCTTT	CASSNTGDTEAFF
NA	TRBV19	TRBD1	TRBJ1-6	TGTGCCAGTAGTTCGACCGGGACAGAGTATAATTCACCCCTCCACTTT	CASSSTGTEYNSPLHF
NA	TRBV5-1	NA	TRBJ2-2	TGCGCCAGCAGCCGCGTCAGGGCTCGAAACACCGGGGAGCTGTTTTTT	CASSRVRARNTGELFF
NA	TRBV7-2	NA	TRBJ1-4	TGTGCCAGCAGCTTATTCCCTACAGGGATTAGCGAAAAACTGTTTTTT	CASSLFPTGISEKLFF
NA	TRBV4-1	TRBD1	TRBJ1-4	TGCGCCAGCAGCCAAGATTGGGGACAGGGGGCTAATGAAAAACTGTTTTTT	CASSQDWGQGANEKLFF
NA	TRBV27	TRBD2	TRBJ2-1	TGTGCCAGCAGTTTAATAGCAGGGAGGGATACTAGCGGGAGCCTCAATGAGCAGTTCTTC	CASSLIAGRDTSGSLNEQFF
once	TRBV11-3	NA	TRBJ2-1	TGTGCCAGCAGCTTAGCCGGGACATCTCCCTACAATGAGCAGTTCTTC	CASSLAGTSPYNEQFF
NA	TRBV10-1	TRBD2	TRBJ2-7	TGCGCCAGCAGTGAGTCCAGGACTAGCGGGAGGTACGAGCAGTACTTC	CASSESRTSGRYEQYF
once	TRBV28	TRBD1	TRBJ2-4	TGTGCCAGCCTTAGAGGGGACAGATCCTTCGCCAAAAACATTCAGTACTTC	CASLRGDRSFAKNIQYF
NA	TRBV7-9	NA	TRBJ1-6	TGTGCCAGCAAAAAGGACAGCTCGGGGTCACCCCTCCACTTT	CASKKDSSGSPLHF
NA	TRBV7-9	TRBD2	TRBJ2-7	TGTGCCAGCAACCCCGGGGGGACTAGAGCGGGCGGCGAGCAGTACTTC	CASNPGGTRAGGEQYF
once	TRBV29-1	TRBD1	TRBJ2-7	TGCAGCGTTGAAGTGGGCAGGGGGTCCTACGAGCAGTACTTC	CSVEVGRGSYEQYF
NA	TRBV19	TRBD2	TRBJ2-7	TGTGCCAGTAGTCCTCTTCGGGCGGGAGGACTGGACGAGCAGTACTTC	CASSPLRAGGLDEQYF
NA	TRBV28	TRBD1	TRBJ1-1	TGTGCCAGCAGTTCTACAGGGGGCGATACCCAAGCTTTCTTT	CASSSTGGDTQAFF
NA	TRBV6-6	TRBD1	TRBJ2-7	TGTGCCAGCAGTTCTCGACAGGGGATCTACGAGCAGTACTTC	CASSSRQGIYEQYF
NA	TRBV30	NA	TRBJ2-2	TGTGCCTGGAGTGTCGCGATCAACACCGGGGAGCTGTTTTTT	CAWSVAINTGELFF
NA	TRBV28	TRBD2	TRBJ2-2	TGTGCCAGCAGCCCCCGCATTCGTCTAGCGGGATGGGAGCTGTTTTTT	CASSPRIRLAGWELFF
NA	TRBV7-3	NA	TRBJ2-5	TGTGCCAGCAGCTTGGCGGTCCAAGAGACCCAGTACTTC	CASSLAVQETQYF
NA	TRBV7-2	TRBD2	TRBJ2-5	TGTGCCAGCAGCTCGGGACTAGACCCAGAGACCCAGTACTTC	CASSSGLDPETQYF
NA	TRBV5-4	NA	TRBJ2-2	TGTGCCAGCAGTCGCCTACTTAACACCGGGGAGCTGTTTTTT	CASSRLLNTGELFF
NA	TRBV7-3	NA	TRBJ1-1	TGTGCCAGCAGCGCCCAGGGGCATACTGAAGCTTTCTTT	CASSAQGHTEAFF
NA	TRBV5-5	NA	TRBJ2-7	TGTGCCAGCAGCTTCGCTAGCGCCCACTCCTACGAGCAGTACTTC	CASSFASAHSYEQYF